This T cell receptor (beta chain) is drawn from a study of T cells in Graves' hyperthyroidism and ophthalmopathy. Study-wide results and limits: Most thyroid clonotypes with frequency above 0.001 were detected in blood.

Uncontrolled infection, other autoimmune disease, pregnancy or lactation barred patients from enrollment. The diagnostic basis comprised clinical symptoms, serum thyroxine and TRAb, thyroid ultrasound and orbital computed tomography. PBMCs were sourced from roughly 10 ml fresh peripheral blood. Amplified TCR beta CDR3 regions came from RNA transcripts. First-round RT-PCR targeting the TCR CDR3 was performed with the HTBI primer set. TCRdb ran MiXCR on the multiplex PCR reads and lists one entry per CDR3 protein. This table holds around 760,000 distinct CDR3 sequences, approximately 40% found once. The CDR3 has 15 amino acids. CDR1 is LGHNA, CDR2 YSLEER, per germline. Trimming stripped 2 bases from V and 0 bases from J, with 8 bases between. On this clonotype: The target antigen is unknown.

The chain combines TRBV4-3 with TRBJ1-5; D unclear. This clonotype was sampled from a woman between 40 and 55 years old with Graves' hyperthyroidism. The source material was blood. As DNA, the CDR3 is TGCGCCAGCAGCCAAAGCCTAAATAGCAATCAGCCCCAGCATTTT. It specifies CASSQSLNSNQPQHF.